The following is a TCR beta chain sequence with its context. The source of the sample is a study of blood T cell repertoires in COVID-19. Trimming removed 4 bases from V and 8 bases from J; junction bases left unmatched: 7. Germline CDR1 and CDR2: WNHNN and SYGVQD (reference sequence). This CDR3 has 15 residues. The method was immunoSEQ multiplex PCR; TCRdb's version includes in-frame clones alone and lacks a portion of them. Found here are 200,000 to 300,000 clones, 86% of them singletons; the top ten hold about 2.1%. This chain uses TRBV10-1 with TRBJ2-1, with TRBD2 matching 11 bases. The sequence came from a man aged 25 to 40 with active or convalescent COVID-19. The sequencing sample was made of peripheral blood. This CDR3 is CASSGSSGGSDEQFF. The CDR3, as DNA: TGCGCCAGCAGTGGATCTAGCGGGGGGTCGGATGAGCAGTTCTTC.